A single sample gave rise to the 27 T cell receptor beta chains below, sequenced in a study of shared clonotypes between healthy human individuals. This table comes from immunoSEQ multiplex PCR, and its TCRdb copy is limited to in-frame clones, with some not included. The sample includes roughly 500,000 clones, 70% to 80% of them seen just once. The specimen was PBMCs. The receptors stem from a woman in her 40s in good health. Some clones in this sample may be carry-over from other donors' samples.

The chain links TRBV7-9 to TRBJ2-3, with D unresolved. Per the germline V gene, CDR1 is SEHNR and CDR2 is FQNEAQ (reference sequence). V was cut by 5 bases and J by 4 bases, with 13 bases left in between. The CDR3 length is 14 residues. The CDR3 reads CASSPGLLSDTQYF. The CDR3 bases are TGTGCCAGCAGCCCCGGTTTGCTGTCAGATACGCAGTATTTT.

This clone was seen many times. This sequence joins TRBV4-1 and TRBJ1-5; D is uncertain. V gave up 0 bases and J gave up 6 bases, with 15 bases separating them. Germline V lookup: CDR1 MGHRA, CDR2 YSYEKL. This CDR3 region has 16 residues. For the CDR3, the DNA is TGCGCCAGCAGCCAAGAGGGTTGGCTGGACGGTCAGCCCCAGCATTTT. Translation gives CASSQEGWLDGQPQHF.

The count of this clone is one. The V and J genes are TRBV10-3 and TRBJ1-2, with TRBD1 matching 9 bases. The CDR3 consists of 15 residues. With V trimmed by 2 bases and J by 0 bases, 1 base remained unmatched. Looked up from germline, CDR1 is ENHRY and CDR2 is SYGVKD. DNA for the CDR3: TGTGCCATCAGTGAGGGGACAGGGTCTAACTATGGCTACACCTTC. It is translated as CAISEGTGSNYGYTF.

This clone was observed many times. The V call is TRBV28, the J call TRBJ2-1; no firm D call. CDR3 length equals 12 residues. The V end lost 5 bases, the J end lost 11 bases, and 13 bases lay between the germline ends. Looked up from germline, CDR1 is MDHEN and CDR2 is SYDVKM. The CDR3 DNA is TGTGCCAGCAGTCCCCGGGCCGGCCAGCAGTTCTTC. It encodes CASSPRAGQQFF.

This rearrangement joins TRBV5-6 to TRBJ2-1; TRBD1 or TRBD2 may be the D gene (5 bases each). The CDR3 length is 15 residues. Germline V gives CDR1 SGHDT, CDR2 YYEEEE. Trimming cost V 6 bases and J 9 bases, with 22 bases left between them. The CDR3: CASTIRGQGRIEQFF. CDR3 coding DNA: TGTGCCAGCACCATTCGAGGGCAGGGACGAATTGAGCAGTTCTTC.

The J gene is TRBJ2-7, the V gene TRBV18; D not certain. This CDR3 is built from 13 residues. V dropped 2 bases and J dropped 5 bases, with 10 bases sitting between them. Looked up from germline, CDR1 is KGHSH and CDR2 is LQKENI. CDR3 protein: CASSPMGRDEQYF. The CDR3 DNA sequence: TGTGCCAGCTCACCAATGGGAAGGGACGAGCAGTACTTC.

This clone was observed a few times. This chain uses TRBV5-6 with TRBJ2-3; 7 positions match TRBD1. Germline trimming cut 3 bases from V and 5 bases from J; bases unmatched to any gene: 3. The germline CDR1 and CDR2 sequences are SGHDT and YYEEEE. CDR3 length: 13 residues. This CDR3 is CASSSTGRDTQYF. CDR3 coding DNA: TGTGCCAGCAGCTCGACAGGGCGAGATACGCAGTATTTT.

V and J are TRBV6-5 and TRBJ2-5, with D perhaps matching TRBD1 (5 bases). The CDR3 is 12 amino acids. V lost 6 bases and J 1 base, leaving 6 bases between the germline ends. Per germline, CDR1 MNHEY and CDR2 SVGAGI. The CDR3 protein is CASRGVQETQYF. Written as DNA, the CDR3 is TGTGCCAGCAGAGGGGTCCAAGAGACCCAGTACTTC.

The CDR3 DNA reads as TGTGCCACCAGCGATGGGTGGATTAATAAGCAGTACTTC. Translation gives CATSDGWINKQYF. The V gene is TRBV15, the J gene TRBJ2-7; D is ambiguous. In germline, CDR1 is LNHNV, CDR2 YYDKDF (reference sequence). The CDR3 loop spans 13 amino acids. Trimming removed 5 bases from V and 8 bases from J, with 16 bases in between.

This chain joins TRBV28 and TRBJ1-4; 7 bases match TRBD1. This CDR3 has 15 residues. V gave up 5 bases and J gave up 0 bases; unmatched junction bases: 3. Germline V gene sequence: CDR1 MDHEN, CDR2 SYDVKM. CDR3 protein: CASSLGGSTNEKLFF. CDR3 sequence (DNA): TGTGCCAGCAGTCTAGGGGGCTCAACTAATGAAAAACTGTTTTTT.

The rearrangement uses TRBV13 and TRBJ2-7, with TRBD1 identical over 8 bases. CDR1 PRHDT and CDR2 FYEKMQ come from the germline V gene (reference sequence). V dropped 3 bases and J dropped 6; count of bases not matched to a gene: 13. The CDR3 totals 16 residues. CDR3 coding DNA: TGTGCCAGCAGCTTTAACCGGGACAGGAGTATTGGCGAGCAGTACTTC. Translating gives CASSFNRDRSIGEQYF.

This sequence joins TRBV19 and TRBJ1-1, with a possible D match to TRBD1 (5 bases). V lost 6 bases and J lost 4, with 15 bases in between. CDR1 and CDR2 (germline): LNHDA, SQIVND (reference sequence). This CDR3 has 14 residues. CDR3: CASRRQRTGTEAFF. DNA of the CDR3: TGTGCCAGTAGAAGACAGAGAACTGGCACTGAAGCTTTCTTT.

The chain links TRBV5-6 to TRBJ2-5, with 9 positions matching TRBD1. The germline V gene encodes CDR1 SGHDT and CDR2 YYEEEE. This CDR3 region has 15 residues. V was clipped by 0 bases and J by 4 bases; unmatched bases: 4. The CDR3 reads CASSLDRGRGETQYF. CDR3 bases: TGTGCCAGCAGCTTGGACAGGGGGCGCGGAGAGACCCAGTACTTC.

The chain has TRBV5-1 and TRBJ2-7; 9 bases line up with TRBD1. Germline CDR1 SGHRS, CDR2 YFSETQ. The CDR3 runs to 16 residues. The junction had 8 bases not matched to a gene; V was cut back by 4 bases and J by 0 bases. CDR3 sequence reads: CASSDPGQGSSYEQYF. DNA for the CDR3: TGCGCCAGCAGCGACCCGGGACAGGGAAGCTCCTACGAGCAGTACTTC.

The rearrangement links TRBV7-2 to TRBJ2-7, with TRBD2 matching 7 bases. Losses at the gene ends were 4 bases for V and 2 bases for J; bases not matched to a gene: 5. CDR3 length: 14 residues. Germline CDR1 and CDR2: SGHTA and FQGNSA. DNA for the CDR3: TGTGCCAGCAGCTCCCAGCGGGACGCCTACGAGCAGTACTTC. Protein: CASSSQRDAYEQYF.

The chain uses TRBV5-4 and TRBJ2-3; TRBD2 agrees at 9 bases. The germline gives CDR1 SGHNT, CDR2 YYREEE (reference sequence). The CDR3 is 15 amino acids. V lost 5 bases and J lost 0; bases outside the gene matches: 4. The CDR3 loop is CASRKTSGSTDTQYF. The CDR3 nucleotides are TGTGCCAGCAGAAAGACTAGCGGTAGCACAGATACGCAGTATTTT.

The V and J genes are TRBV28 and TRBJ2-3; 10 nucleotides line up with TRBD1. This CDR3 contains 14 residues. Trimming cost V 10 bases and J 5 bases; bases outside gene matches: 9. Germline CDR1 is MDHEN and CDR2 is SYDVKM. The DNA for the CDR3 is TGTGCCACCAACGTCGGGACAGGGGAAGATACGCAGTATTTT. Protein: CATNVGTGEDTQYF.

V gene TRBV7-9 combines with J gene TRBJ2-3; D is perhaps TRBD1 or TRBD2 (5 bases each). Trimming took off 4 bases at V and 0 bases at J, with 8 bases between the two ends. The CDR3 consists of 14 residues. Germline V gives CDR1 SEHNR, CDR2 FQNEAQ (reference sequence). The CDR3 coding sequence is TGTGCCAGCAGCTCGGGACGTAGCACAGATACGCAGTATTTT. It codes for CASSSGRSTDTQYF. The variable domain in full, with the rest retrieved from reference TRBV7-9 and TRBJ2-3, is DTGVSQNPRHKITKRGQNVTFRCDPISEHNRLYWYRQTLGQGPEFLTYFQNEAQLEKSRLLSDRFSAERPKGSFSTLEIQRTEQGDSAMYLCASSSGRSTDTQYFGPGTRLTVL.

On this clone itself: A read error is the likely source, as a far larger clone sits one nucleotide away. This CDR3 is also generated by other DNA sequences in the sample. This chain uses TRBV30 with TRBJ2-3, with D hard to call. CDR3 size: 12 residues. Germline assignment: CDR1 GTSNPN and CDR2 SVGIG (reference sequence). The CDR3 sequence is CAWSTSTDTQYF. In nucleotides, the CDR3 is TGTGCTTGGAGTACTAGCACAGATACGCAGTATTTT.

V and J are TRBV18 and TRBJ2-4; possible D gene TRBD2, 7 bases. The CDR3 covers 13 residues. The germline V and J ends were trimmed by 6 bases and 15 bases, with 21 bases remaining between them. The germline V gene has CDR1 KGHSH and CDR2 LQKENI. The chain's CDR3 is CASSPEWGGLMYF. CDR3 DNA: TGTGCCAGCTCCCCAGAATGGGGGGGCTTAATGTACTTC. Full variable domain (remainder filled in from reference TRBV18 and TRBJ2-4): NAGVMQNPRHLVRRRGQEARLRCSPMKGHSHVYWYRQLPEEGLKFMVYLQKENIIDESGMPKERFSAEFPKEGPSILRIQQVVRGDSAAYFCASSPEWGGLMYFGAGTRLSVL.

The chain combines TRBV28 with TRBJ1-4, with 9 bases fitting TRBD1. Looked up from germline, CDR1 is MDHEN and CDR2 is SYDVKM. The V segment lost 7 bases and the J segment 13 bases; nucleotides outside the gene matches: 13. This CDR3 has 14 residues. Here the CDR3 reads CASTTTGGGVRLFF. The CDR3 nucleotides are TGTGCCAGCACCACTACAGGGGGCGGGGTACGACTGTTTTTT. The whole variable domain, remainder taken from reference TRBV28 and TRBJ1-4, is DVKVTQSSRYLVKRTGEKVFLECVQDMDHENMFWYRQDPGLGLRLIYFSYDVKMKEKGDIPEGYSVSREKKERFSLILESASTNQTSMYLCASTTTGGGVRLFFGSGTQLSVL.

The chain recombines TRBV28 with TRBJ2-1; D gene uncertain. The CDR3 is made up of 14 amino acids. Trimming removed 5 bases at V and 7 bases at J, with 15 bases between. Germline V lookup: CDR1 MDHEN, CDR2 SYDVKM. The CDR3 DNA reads TGTGCCAGCAGTCTCACGAGCCGTCGGAATGAGCAGTTCTTC. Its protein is CASSLTSRRNEQFF.

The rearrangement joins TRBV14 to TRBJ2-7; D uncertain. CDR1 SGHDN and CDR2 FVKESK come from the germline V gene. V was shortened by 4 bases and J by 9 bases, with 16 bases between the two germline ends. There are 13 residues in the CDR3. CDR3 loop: CASSPIRTSWQYF. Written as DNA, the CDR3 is TGTGCCAGCAGCCCCATACGGACCAGCTGGCAGTACTTC.

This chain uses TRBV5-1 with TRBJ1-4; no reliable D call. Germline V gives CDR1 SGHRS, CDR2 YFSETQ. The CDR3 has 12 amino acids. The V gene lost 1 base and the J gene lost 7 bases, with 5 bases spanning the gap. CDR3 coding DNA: TGCGCCAGCAGCTTGCGGGGTGAAAAACTGTTTTTT. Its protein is CASSLRGEKLFF.

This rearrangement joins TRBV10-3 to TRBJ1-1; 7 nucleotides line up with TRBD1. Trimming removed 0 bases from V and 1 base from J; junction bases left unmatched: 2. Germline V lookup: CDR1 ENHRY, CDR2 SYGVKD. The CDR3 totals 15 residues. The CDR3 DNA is TGTGCCATCAGTGAGTCCAGGGGGGGGAACACTGAAGCTTTCTTT. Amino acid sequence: CAISESRGGNTEAFF.

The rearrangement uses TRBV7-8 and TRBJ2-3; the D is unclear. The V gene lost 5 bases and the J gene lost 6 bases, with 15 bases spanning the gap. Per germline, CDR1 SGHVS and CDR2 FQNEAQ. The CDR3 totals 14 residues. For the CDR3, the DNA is TGTGCCAGCAGCACCATACATAGCTCCGATACGCAGTATTTT. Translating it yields CASSTIHSSDTQYF.

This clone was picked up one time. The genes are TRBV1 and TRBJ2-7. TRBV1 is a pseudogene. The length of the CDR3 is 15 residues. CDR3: CTSSQGVLSIFEQYF. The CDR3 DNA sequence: TGCACCAGCAGCCAAGGCGTTCTCAGCATCTTCGAGCAGTACTTC.